Presented here are 27 T cell receptor beta chains from one specimen sequenced in a study of T cells after yellow fever vaccination. TCRdb passed the 5' RACE reads through MiXCR, listing each CDR3 protein once. The table has more than 350,000 distinct CDR3 sequences, more than 9% seen once. Sequenced here: PBMCs, sampled on the day of the first yellow fever vaccination. These TCRs come from a man between 18 and 35 years old who received the YFV17D yellow fever vaccine.

The chain combines TRBV10-2 with TRBJ2-4; D uncertain. Trimming stripped 2 bases from V and 3 bases from J, with 5 bases between. The germline CDR1 and CDR2 sequences are WSHSY and SAAADI. The CDR3 loop spans 13 amino acids. The CDR3 sequence: CASSEGIKNIQYF. The CDR3 DNA is TGCGCCAGCAGTGAGGGCATCAAAAACATTCAGTACTTC.

V gene TRBV3-1 combines with J gene TRBJ2-3; 8 bases are a match to TRBD2. Looked up from germline, CDR1 is LGHDT and CDR2 is YNNKEL (reference sequence). The V gene end was trimmed by 3 bases and the J gene end by 5 bases; junction bases not matched to a gene: 4. The CDR3 is made up of 14 amino acids. CDR3 protein: CASSHGLAGDTQYF. CDR3 bases: TGTGCCAGCAGCCACGGTCTAGCGGGAGATACGCAGTATTTT.

J is TRBJ1-4 and V is TRBV7-9; D unresolved. V lost 1 base and J lost 8, with 11 bases in between. The CDR3 is 14 amino acids. CDR1 SEHNR and CDR2 FQNEAQ come from the germline V gene (reference sequence). CDR3 loop: CASSLDVIREKLFF. CDR3 nucleotides: TGTGCCAGCAGCTTAGACGTAATCCGGGAAAAACTGTTTTTT.

This clonotype has just a few counts. The V call is TRBV5-1, the J call TRBJ2-2, with D uncertain. The CDR3 loop spans 14 amino acids. Germline loops: CDR1 SGHRS, CDR2 YFSETQ. Between the trimmed V and J ends, which lost 5 bases and 0 bases, there was a span of 8 bases. The CDR3 coding sequence is TGCGCCAGCAGGGTACTAACGAACACCGGGGAGCTGTTTTTT. Protein sequence: CASRVLTNTGELFF.

Only a few counts were recorded for this clonotype. The chain uses TRBV24-1 and TRBJ1-1; D might be TRBD1 (5 bases). The CDR3 has 11 amino acids. The V gene's germline CDR1 is KGHDR and CDR2 SFDVKD. Trimming cost V 7 bases and J 7 bases, with 9 bases left between them. The CDR3, as DNA: TGTGCCACCAGCCAGGGCCTTGAAGCTTTCTTT. Translating it yields CATSQGLEAFF.

This sequence joins TRBV12-3 or TRBV12-4 and TRBJ1-6; D unclear. The CDR3 extends over 12 amino acids. V was trimmed by 6 bases and J by 9 bases, leaving 9 bases between them. CDR3 residues: CASRPSASPLHF. CDR3 DNA: TGTGCCAGCAGGCCCAGTGCTTCACCCCTCCACTTT.

The chain uses TRBV6-1 and TRBJ2-3; possibly TRBD2 for D (6 bases). V was shortened by 8 bases and J by 11 bases, with 23 bases between the two germline ends. In germline, CDR1 is MNHNS, CDR2 SASEGT. This CDR3 has 14 residues. The CDR3 DNA reads as TGTGCCAGCTCCTCCTTGCTCGCGGGATATGGGCAGTATTTT. Protein product: CASSSLLAGYGQYF.

V is TRBV6-2 or TRBV6-3 and J is TRBJ2-5; the D gene is possibly TRBD2 (6 bases). The CDR3 spans 14 residues. Germline CDR1 and CDR2: MNHEY and SVGEGT. Trimming left V 5 bases short and J 5 bases short, with 15 bases between. CDR3 DNA: TGTGCCAGCAGTCACGGGGGTGCATCGGAGACCCAGTACTTC. This encodes CASSHGGASETQYF.

In its sample, this clonotype was seen many times. J is TRBJ2-3 and V is TRBV5-1; the D gene is possibly TRBD1 (5 bases). The V gene's germline CDR1 is SGHRS and CDR2 YFSETQ. There are 14 residues in the CDR3. V was cut by 2 bases and J by 4 bases, with 11 bases left in between. The chain's CDR3 is CASSFQGTADTQYF. Written as DNA, the CDR3 is TGCGCCAGCAGCTTCCAGGGAACGGCAGATACGCAGTATTTT. Full variable domain (remainder filled in from reference TRBV5-1 and TRBJ2-3): KAGVTQTPRYLIKTRGQQVTLSCSPISGHRSVSWYQQTPGQGLQFLFEYFSETQRNKGNFPGRFSGRQFSNSRSEMNVSTLELGDSALYLCASSFQGTADTQYFGPGTRLTVL.

Note on this clonotype: Given a much more abundant clone one base away, this may be a read error. The chain has TRBV27 and TRBJ2-2, with D uncertain. Germline CDR1 MNHEY, CDR2 SMNVEV (reference sequence). The CDR3 has 13 residues. CDR3 amino acids: CPSSLGITGELFF. For the CDR3, the DNA is TGTCCCAGCAGTTTAGGCATCACCGGGGAGCTGTTTTTT.

This clonotype has ten or more counts. The chain joins TRBV5-5 to TRBJ2-7, with 7 nucleotides matching TRBD1. The V segment lost 2 bases and the J segment 7 bases; nucleotides outside the gene matches: 9. The CDR3 runs 14 residues. Germline V gives CDR1 SGHKS, CDR2 YYEKEE (reference sequence). CDR3 bases: TGTGCCAGCAGCTTAGGGACAGAGAGGCGGGAGCAGTACTTC. It yields the protein CASSLGTERREQYF.

This clonotype was recorded many times. The chain combines TRBV12-3 or TRBV12-4 with TRBJ2-6; D call uncertain. The CDR3 totals 14 residues. V lost 4 bases and J 1 base, leaving 5 bases between the germline ends. The CDR3 is CASSWASGANVLTF. CDR3 bases: TGTGCCAGCAGTTGGGCTTCTGGGGCCAACGTCCTGACTTTC.

This clonotype was counted between two and nine times. V gene TRBV6-2 or TRBV6-3 combines with J gene TRBJ2-7, with TRBD1 as a possible D gene (6 bases). The CDR3 is 14 residues long. V lost 5 bases and J lost 4, with 15 bases in between. The germline V gene encodes CDR1 MNHEY and CDR2 SVGEGT. As DNA, the CDR3 is TGTGCCAGCAGTGCCGATGGGACACCGTACGAGCAGTACTTC. This gives the protein CASSADGTPYEQYF.

The V call is TRBV9, the J call TRBJ2-3, with a tentative D call TRBD2 (5 bases). Germline loops: CDR1 SGDLS, CDR2 YYNGEE. V was shortened by 2 bases and J by 5 bases, with 9 bases between the two germline ends. CDR3 length: 13 residues. The DNA of the CDR3 is TGTGCCAGCAGCGTGGGAGCGAAAGATACGCAGTATTTT. Its translation is CASSVGAKDTQYF.

This clonotype was counted between two and nine times. The rearrangement uses TRBV11-3 and TRBJ2-2; D remains unclear. This CDR3 has 13 residues. V was clipped by 0 bases and J by 6 bases, with 5 bases between them. Germline V gives CDR1 SGHNT, CDR2 YENEEA. CDR3 sequence: CASSLEFPGELFF. CDR3 nucleotides: TGTGCCAGCAGCTTAGAGTTCCCCGGGGAGCTGTTTTTT.

This clonotype has a handful of counts. The genes are TRBV12-3 or TRBV12-4 and TRBJ2-5; 8 positions agree with TRBD1. CDR3 length: 16 residues. The trim removed 6 bases at V and 1 base at J, leaving 10 bases unmatched. Here the CDR3 DNA reads TGTGCCAGCAGGAACTCCGGGACAGGCTCCCAAGAGACCCAGTACTTC. Protein product: CASRNSGTGSQETQYF.

This clonotype was detected only a few times. The V and J genes are TRBV28 and TRBJ2-1; 9 nucleotides match TRBD2. V trimming: 2 bases; J trimming: 5 bases; junction bases outside the gene matches: 10. The CDR3 runs 17 residues. CDR1 is MDHEN and CDR2 is SYDVKM in the germline V gene. CDR3 in amino acids: CASSLERGAPFNNEQFF. The CDR3 region has the DNA TGTGCCAGCAGTTTAGAGCGGGGGGCTCCCTTCAACAATGAGCAGTTCTTC.

The chain has TRBV4-1 and TRBJ1-5; 7 bases line up with TRBD1. Losses at the gene ends were 8 bases for V and 4 bases for J; bases not matched to a gene: 5. Germline CDR1 and CDR2: MGHRA and YSYEKL. The CDR3 is made up of 13 amino acids. The CDR3 DNA is TGCGCCAGCCGACAGGGACCGAATCAGCCCCAGCATTTT. It specifies CASRQGPNQPQHF.

This clonotype was detected ten times or more. J is TRBJ1-5 and V is TRBV7-6; TRBD1 might be the D (6 bases). The CDR3 consists of 15 residues. Trimming removed 5 bases from V and 4 bases from J, with 15 bases in between. Germline loops: CDR1 SGHVS, CDR2 FNYEAQ. CDR3 sequence (DNA): TGTGCCAGCAGCCTATCCGGGACATCAAATCAGCCCCAGCATTTT. This gives the protein CASSLSGTSNQPQHF.

Comments on this clonotype: One junction end disagrees with the germline gene, perhaps due to a read error. This chain connects TRBV20-1 to TRBJ1-1; no firm D call. The CDR3 covers 13 residues. CDR1 DFQATT and CDR2 SNEGSKA come from the germline V gene (reference sequence). CDR3 amino acids: CSAAEGGPTEASF. The DNA of the CDR3 is TGCAGTGCCGCGGAGGGCGGCCCCACTGAAGCTTCCTTT.

This clonotype was counted only a few times. The chain uses TRBV2 and TRBJ2-7, with D hard to call. There are 13 residues in the CDR3. Germline loops: CDR1 SNHLY, CDR2 FYNNEI. V lost 7 bases and J lost 6, with 16 bases in between. The CDR3 bases are TGTGCCAGCAAACTGCCTGCGCAGGTCGAGCAGTACTTC. This encodes CASKLPAQVEQYF.

This clonotype was counted only a few times. The rearrangement links TRBV5-1 to TRBJ2-5; possible D gene TRBD2, 5 bases. CDR1 and CDR2 from the germline V gene are SGHRS and YFSETQ. The CDR3 covers 11 residues. With 0 bases removed from V and 9 bases from J, the gap between germline ends came to 6 bases. CDR3 sequence (DNA): TGCGCCAGCAGCTTGGAGAGGGCCCAGTACTTC. This codes for CASSLERAQYF. Filled out from reference TRBV5-1 and TRBJ2-5, the complete variable domain reads KAGVTQTPRYLIKTRGQQVTLSCSPISGHRSVSWYQQTPGQGLQFLFEYFSETQRNKGNFPGRFSGRQFSNSRSEMNVSTLELGDSALYLCASSLERAQYFGPGTRLLVL.

The chain carries TRBV4-1 and TRBJ1-2, with 7 positions matching TRBD1. The CDR3 has 14 residues. The trim removed 2 bases at V and 7 bases at J, leaving 7 bases unmatched. The germline V gene encodes CDR1 MGHRA and CDR2 YSYEKL. CDR3 in DNA: TGCGCCAGCAGCCAATCGACAGGGACGTTTGGCTACACCTTC. This encodes CASSQSTGTFGYTF.

This clonotype appeared a few times. This chain links TRBV5-1 with TRBJ2-1, with 9 bases aligning to TRBD2. CDR1 and CDR2 from the germline V gene are SGHRS and YFSETQ. The CDR3 totals 15 residues. The V segment lost 4 bases and the J segment 5 bases; nucleotides outside the gene matches: 7. CDR3 nucleotides: TGCGCCAGCAGCCGTCTAGCGGGGAAAAACAATGAGCAGTTCTTC. It codes for CASSRLAGKNNEQFF. The full variable domain, completed using reference TRBV5-1 and TRBJ2-1, is KAGVTQTPRYLIKTRGQQVTLSCSPISGHRSVSWYQQTPGQGLQFLFEYFSETQRNKGNFPGRFSGRQFSNSRSEMNVSTLELGDSALYLCASSRLAGKNNEQFFGPGTRLTVL.

This clonotype was seen more than once but under ten times. The rearrangement joins TRBV20-1 to TRBJ2-3, with TRBD1 identical over 8 bases. The CDR3 sequence is 13 residues long. The V gene end was trimmed by 7 bases and the J gene end by 6 bases; junction bases not matched to a gene: 9. CDR1 and CDR2 from the germline V gene are DFQATT and SNEGSKA (reference sequence). The CDR3 region has the DNA TGCAGTGTCGCGACAGGGGAATCCGATACGCAGTATTTT. It yields the protein CSVATGESDTQYF.

V gene TRBV7-2 combines with J gene TRBJ2-7; D is unclear. Germline CDR1 and CDR2: SGHTA and FQGNSA. This CDR3 is built from 13 residues. Trimming cost V 2 bases and J 3 bases, with 8 bases left between them. CDR3: CASSLLQIYEQYF. CDR3 bases: TGTGCCAGCAGCTTACTACAGATCTACGAGCAGTACTTC.

This clonotype is a singleton in its sample. The V and J genes are TRBV6-5 and TRBJ1-2; D call uncertain. Trimming removed 2 bases from V and 8 bases from J, with 15 bases in between. Germline CDR1 MNHEY, CDR2 SVGAGI. The CDR3 extends over 14 amino acids. The CDR3 DNA is TGTGCCAGCAGTTACAGTTTGGGGAGCCCGGGCTACACCTTC. Translated, it gives CASSYSLGSPGYTF.